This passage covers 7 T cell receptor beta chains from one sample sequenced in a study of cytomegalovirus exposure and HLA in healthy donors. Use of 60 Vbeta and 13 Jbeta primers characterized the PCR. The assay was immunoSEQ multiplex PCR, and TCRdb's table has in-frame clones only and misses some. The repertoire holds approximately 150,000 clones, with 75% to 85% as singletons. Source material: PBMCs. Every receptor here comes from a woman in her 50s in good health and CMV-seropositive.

DNA for the CDR3: TGCGCCAGCAGCCTTCAATTCGAGGTGAACTATGGCTACACCTTC. It codes for CASSLQFEVNYGYTF. J is TRBJ1-2 and V is TRBV4-1; D is undetermined. The CDR3 totals 15 residues. V was clipped by 4 bases and J by 2 bases, with 14 bases between them. Germline CDR1 and CDR2: MGHRA and YSYEKL.

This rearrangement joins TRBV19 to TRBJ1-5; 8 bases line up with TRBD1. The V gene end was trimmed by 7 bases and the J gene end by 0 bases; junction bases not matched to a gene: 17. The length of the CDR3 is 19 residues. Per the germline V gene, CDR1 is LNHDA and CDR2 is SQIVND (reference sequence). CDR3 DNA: TGTGCCAGTAAGCCGTCTACAGGGGGTGAACTTTATAGCAATCAGCCCCAGCATTTT. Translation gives CASKPSTGGELYSNQPQHF.

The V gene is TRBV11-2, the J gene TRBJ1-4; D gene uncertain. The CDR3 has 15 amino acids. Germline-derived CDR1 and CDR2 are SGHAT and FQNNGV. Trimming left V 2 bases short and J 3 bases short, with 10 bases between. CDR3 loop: CASSLNDGANEKLFF. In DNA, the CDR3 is TGTGCCAGCAGCTTAAATGACGGGGCTAATGAAAAACTGTTTTTT.

CDR3 protein: CASREGDSIRNTIYF. DNA for the CDR3: TGCGCCAGCAGGGAAGGGGACAGCATACGAAACACCATATATTTT. The chain is built from TRBV10-2 and TRBJ1-3, with TRBD1 matching over 7 bases. CDR3 length: 15 residues. Unmatched junction bases numbered 10, after V lost 6 bases and J lost 5 bases. Looked up from germline, CDR1 is WSHSY and CDR2 is SAAADI.

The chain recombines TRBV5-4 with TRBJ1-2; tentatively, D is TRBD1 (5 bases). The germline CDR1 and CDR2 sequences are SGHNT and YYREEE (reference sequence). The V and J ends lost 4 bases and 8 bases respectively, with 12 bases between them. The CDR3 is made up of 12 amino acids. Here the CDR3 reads CASSPEGWGYTF. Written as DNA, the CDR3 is TGTGCCAGCAGCCCGGAGGGGTGGGGCTACACCTTC.

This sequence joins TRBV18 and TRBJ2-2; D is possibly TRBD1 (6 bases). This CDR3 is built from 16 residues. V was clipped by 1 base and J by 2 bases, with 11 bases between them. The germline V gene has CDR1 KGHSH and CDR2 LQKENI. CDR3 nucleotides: TGTGCCAGCTCACCACAAACAGGGCTAAACACCGGGGAGCTGTTTTTT. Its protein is CASSPQTGLNTGELFF.

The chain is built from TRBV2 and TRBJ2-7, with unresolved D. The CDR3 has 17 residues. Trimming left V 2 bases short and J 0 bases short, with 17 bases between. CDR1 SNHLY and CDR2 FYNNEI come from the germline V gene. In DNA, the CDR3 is TGTGCCAGCAGTGAAATGGGTTGGCAGGTTCGCTCCTACGAGCAGTACTTC. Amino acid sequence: CASSEMGWQVRSYEQYF.